Shown below are 25 T cell receptor beta chains from a single sample sequenced in a study of human T cells and chemical hapten exposure. This sample's time point: patch test 2, 6 weeks after DPC sensitization. Regarding treatment: therapeutic diphenylcyclopropenone sensitization with weekly scalp DPC. Sequencing started from total RNA isolated from unfractionated whole blood. Each CDR3 protein gets one entry after TCRdb re-called the RACE reads with MiXCR. The profile covers roughly 43,000 distinct CDR3 sequences, with approximately 9.7% appearing a single time and around 15% taken by the ten largest. The sample in question was whole blood, obtained in connection with sensitization to the hapten diphenylcyclopropenone (DPC). Receptor source: a woman in her 30s with alopecia areata. Some clones in this sample may be carry-over from other donors' samples.

This clonotype was seen a few times. The chain links TRBV7-2 to TRBJ2-5, with 9 bases identical to TRBD2. The CDR3 consists of 14 residues. Germline V CDR1 and CDR2: SGHTA, FQGNSA. After removal of 5 bases from V and 4 bases from J, the junction contained 5 bases not matched to a gene. CDR3 loop: CASSTGLARETQYF. The CDR3 DNA reads as TGTGCCAGCAGCACAGGACTAGCGCGAGAGACCCAGTACTTC.

This clonotype has just a few counts. The CDR3 sequence is CATSRSRWGPYEQYF. For the CDR3, the DNA is TGTGCCACCAGCAGGAGCCGGTGGGGGCCTTACGAGCAGTACTTC. The rearrangement joins TRBV15 to TRBJ2-7, with D possibly being TRBD1 (6 bases). CDR1 is LNHNV and CDR2 is YYDKDF in the germline V gene (reference sequence). The CDR3 is 15 amino acids. With 3 bases removed from V and 4 bases from J, the gap between germline ends came to 16 bases.

There are a few counts of this clonotype. The chain has TRBV24-1 and TRBJ2-4; 7 bases fit TRBD1. Germline loops: CDR1 KGHDR, CDR2 SFDVKD. With V trimmed by 3 bases and J by 5 bases, 3 bases remained unmatched. The CDR3 has 14 residues. Here the CDR3 reads CATSDTGEQNIQYF. The CDR3, as DNA: TGTGCCACCAGTGATACAGGGGAGCAAAACATTCAGTACTTC.

This clonotype was picked up a small number of times. The rearrangement joins TRBV30 to TRBJ1-5; the match to TRBD1 covers 7 bases. There are 15 residues in the CDR3. J gave up 5 bases and V 0 bases, and 7 bases lay outside the gene matches. Germline V gene data show CDR1 as GTSNPN and CDR2 as SVGIG (reference sequence). The CDR3 nucleotides read TGTGCCTGGAGTGTAGGCGGCAGGGGGTATCAGCCCCAGCATTTT. Its translation is CAWSVGGRGYQPQHF.

Only a few counts were recorded for this clonotype. The gene calls are TRBV5-1 and TRBJ2-5; D may be TRBD1 (6 bases). The CDR3 length is 16 residues. Germline V gene sequence: CDR1 SGHRS, CDR2 YFSETQ. Trimming cost V 3 bases and J 2 bases, with 17 bases left between them. Here the CDR3 reads CASSSSSMGTQETQYF. CDR3 nucleotides: TGCGCCAGCAGCTCTTCTTCTATGGGGACACAAGAGACCCAGTACTTC.

This clonotype was detected a few times. The DNA of the CDR3 is TGTGCCAGCAAGTCGGGACTAGCGGGGGACGAGCAGTACTTC. As protein: CASKSGLAGDEQYF. The gene calls are TRBV5-4 and TRBJ2-7, with 14 bases matching TRBD2. There are 14 residues in the CDR3. V gave up 6 bases and J gave up 5 bases; unmatched junction bases: 4. Germline CDR1 reads SGHNT; CDR2 reads YYREEE (reference sequence).

The CDR3: CSVCPGTSFTDTQYF. The DNA of the CDR3 is TGCAGCGTTTGTCCCGGGACTAGTTTCACAGATACGCAGTATTTT. This chain uses TRBV29-1 with TRBJ2-3, with 8 bases identical to TRBD2. Germline assignment: CDR1 SQVTM and CDR2 ANQGSEA. The V and J ends lost 5 bases and 2 bases, in that order; junction bases with no gene match: 9. The length of the CDR3 is 15 residues.

This chain uses TRBV7-3 with TRBJ1-1; D ambiguous. This CDR3 is 13 amino acids long. Germline loops: CDR1 SGHTA, CDR2 FQGTGA. V was trimmed by 7 bases and J by 4 bases, leaving 13 bases between them. The CDR3 region has the DNA TGTGCCAGCAACCCTGGGTGGGGCACTGAAGCTTTCTTT. It yields the protein CASNPGWGTEAFF.

This clonotype was detected ten times or more. The chain joins TRBV7-2 to TRBJ2-1; the D is unclear. V was cut by 5 bases and J by 1 base, with 9 bases left in between. The CDR3 is 14 residues long. Germline V gene data show CDR1 as SGHTA and CDR2 as FQGNSA. CDR3 in DNA: TGTGCCAGCAGCGCCGAACTATCCTACAATGAGCAGTTCTTC. Its protein product is CASSAELSYNEQFF.

Judged by abundance, this clonotype is large (0.1 to 1%). The chain links TRBV10-2 to TRBJ2-7; D possibly corresponds to TRBD1 (6 bases). The CDR3 is 14 amino acids. V was shortened by 3 bases and J by 4 bases, with 13 bases between the two germline ends. Looked up from germline, CDR1 is WSHSY and CDR2 is SAAADI. The CDR3 DNA is TGCGCCAGCAGTGATACAGGGCTGGGATACGAGCAGTACTTC. Amino acids: CASSDTGLGYEQYF.

There are many counts of this clonotype. The V call is TRBV20-1, the J call TRBJ2-7; possibly TRBD1 for D (6 bases). Germline V lookup: CDR1 DFQATT, CDR2 SNEGSKA (reference sequence). The V end lost 0 bases, the J end lost 1 base, and 16 bases lay between the germline ends. CDR3 size: 16 residues. The CDR3 sequence is CSAREPGQLNSYEQYF. DNA of the CDR3: TGCAGTGCTAGAGAACCCGGACAGCTCAATTCCTACGAGCAGTACTTC.

This clonotype was detected many times. The rearrangement links TRBV19 to TRBJ1-5, with TRBD1 matching over 10 bases. Germline V gene lookup returns CDR1 LNHDA and CDR2 SQIVND (reference sequence). This CDR3 comprises 15 residues. The V gene end was trimmed by 10 bases and the J gene end by 6 bases; junction bases not matched to a gene: 12. The CDR3, as DNA: TGTGCCACCCGGGACAGGGGAGATGTGGGTCAGCCCCAGCATTTT. This gives the protein CATRDRGDVGQPQHF.

This rearrangement joins TRBV30 to TRBJ1-2, with 7 bases lining up with TRBD1. In germline, CDR1 is GTSNPN, CDR2 SVGIG (reference sequence). V was pared by 2 bases and J by 4 bases, with 10 bases of the junction left unmatched. The CDR3 runs 15 residues. The CDR3 DNA follows: TGTGCCTGGAGTCCCCTCCAAACAGGGGCCTATGGCTACACCTTC. Residues: CAWSPLQTGAYGYTF.

Many counts were recorded for this clonotype. This sequence joins TRBV6-6 and TRBJ2-5; D is possibly TRBD2 (6 bases). CDR1 MNHNY and CDR2 SVGAGI come from the germline V gene (reference sequence). CDR3 length: 14 amino acids. V was cut by 6 bases and J by 1 base, with 12 bases left in between. The CDR3 region is CASRNTGSQETQYF. CDR3 nucleotide sequence: TGTGCCAGCAGGAATACCGGGAGCCAAGAGACCCAGTACTTC.

This sequence joins TRBV18 and TRBJ1-6; weak D call: TRBD1 (5 bases). The germline V and J ends were trimmed by 1 base and 8 bases, with 15 bases remaining between them. This CDR3 has 16 amino acids. CDR1 is KGHSH, CDR2 LQKENI, per germline. The CDR3 loop is CASSPRPRAADSPLHF. The CDR3 DNA is TGTGCCAGCTCACCACGACCCAGGGCTGCGGATTCACCCCTCCACTTT.

V gene TRBV7-2 combines with J gene TRBJ2-1, with 7 nucleotides matching TRBD1. This CDR3 spans 17 amino acids. With V trimmed by 8 bases and J by 4 bases, 17 bases remained unmatched. Germline-derived CDR1 and CDR2 are SGHTA and FQGNSA. DNA of the CDR3: TGTGCCAGCTTGGAGTGGCTAGCAGGGGGAAGGTACAATGAGCAGTTCTTC. Its protein product is CASLEWLAGGRYNEQFF.

This clonotype was found a few times. The chain has TRBV10-3 and TRBJ2-1, with D maybe TRBD1 (5 bases). V was clipped by 6 bases and J by 5 bases, with 5 bases between them. The V gene's germline CDR1 is ENHRY and CDR2 SYGVKD. The CDR3 spans 11 residues. The CDR3 region has the DNA TGTGCCATCAGACAGGACAATGAGCAGTTCTTC. It is translated as CAIRQDNEQFF.

The rearrangement uses TRBV29-1 and TRBJ1-1, with D tentatively TRBD1 (5 bases). The CDR3 consists of 12 residues. Germline CDR1 reads SQVTM; CDR2 reads ANQGSEA. V gave up 6 bases and J gave up 2 bases, with 10 bases separating them. CDR3 sequence: CSVPGGNTEAFF. The CDR3 DNA sequence: TGCAGCGTACCGGGGGGTAACACTGAAGCTTTCTTT.

V is TRBV6-2 or TRBV6-3 and J is TRBJ2-3; a weak D match, TRBD1 (6 bases). The ends were cut back, 5 bases at V and 1 base at J, with 16 bases in the middle. Germline V gives CDR1 MNHEY, CDR2 SVGEGT. The CDR3 has 16 residues. The CDR3 DNA reads TGTGCCAGCAGTCGAGAAGGGGGTTGGGGCACAGATACGCAGTATTTT. Translation gives CASSREGGWGTDTQYF.

This clonotype was seen at least ten times. The CDR3 nucleotides are TGTGCCAGCAGTCGACCCTCGACAGGCCCCCTATATGGCTACACCTTC. Protein: CASSRPSTGPLYGYTF. The chain is built from TRBV6-2 or TRBV6-3 and TRBJ1-2, with a weak D call TRBD1 (6 bases). Looked up from germline, CDR1 is MNHEY and CDR2 is SVGEGT. The CDR3 runs 16 residues. The germline V and J ends were trimmed by 5 bases and 5 bases, with 21 bases remaining between them.

This clonotype has a single count. One end of the junction varies from germline; a read error may be responsible. The gene calls are TRBV7-2 and TRBJ1-6, with D unclear. Germline CDR1 SGHTA, CDR2 FQGNSA. This CDR3 has 15 amino acids. The CDR3: CASSLGVPRNSSLHF. The CDR3 region has the DNA TGTGCCAGCAGCTTAGGGGTACCGCGTAATTCATCCCTCCACTTT.

This clonotype was counted only a few times. J is TRBJ1-6 and V is TRBV6-5; TRBD1 aligns across 7 bases. Trimming took 3 bases from V and 6 from J; bases not matched to a gene: 5. This CDR3 is 15 amino acids long. Germline values: CDR1 MNHEY, CDR2 SVGAGI. CDR3 sequence: CASSYAGQLNSPLHF. In nucleotides, the CDR3 is TGTGCCAGCAGTTATGCGGGACAGCTTAATTCACCCCTCCACTTT.

Of note for this clonotype: The CDR3 end shows no conserved phenylalanine or tryptophan, and so a read error is likely. This chain connects TRBV20-1 to TRBJ2-7, with D maybe TRBD2 (6 bases). The CDR3 is made up of 12 amino acids. Germline V gene data show CDR1 as DFQATT and CDR2 as SNEGSKA (reference sequence). Deletions cut 6 bases from V and 5 bases from J, with 14 bases between. The CDR3 spells CSAFGSLNEQYS. CDR3 in DNA: TGCAGTGCGTTCGGGAGTTTGAACGAGCAGTACTCC.

This clonotype was found many times. The chain couples TRBV15 to TRBJ2-3, with 8 bases matching TRBD1. V lost 5 bases to trimming and J lost 2 bases; unmatched junction nucleotides: 12. Germline CDR1 reads LNHNV; CDR2 reads YYDKDF (reference sequence). The CDR3 loop spans 17 amino acids. The DNA of the CDR3 is TGTGCCACCAGCGACAGGGGCCTCGCTTCTTCCACAGATACGCAGTATTTT. Its protein is CATSDRGLASSTDTQYF.

This clonotype was detected ten times or more. This chain joins TRBV19 and TRBJ2-2; D call uncertain. The CDR3 sequence is 13 residues long. The germline V and J ends were trimmed by 6 bases and 6 bases, with 11 bases remaining between them. CDR1 and CDR2 (germline): LNHDA, SQIVND (reference sequence). The DNA of the CDR3 is TGTGCCAGTAGACCCGTGGGCTCCGGGGAGCTGTTTTTT. Translation gives CASRPVGSGELFF. Drawing the rest from reference TRBV19 and TRBJ2-2, the complete variable domain is DGGITQSPKYLFRKEGQNVTLSCEQNLNHDAMYWYRQDPGQGLRLIYYSQIVNDFQKGDIAEGYSVSREKKESFPLTVTSAQKNPTAFYLCASRPVGSGELFFGEGSRLTVL.